These 19 T cell receptor beta chains were all obtained from the same sample, sequenced in a study of spatial heterogeneity in lung cancer. Time point indicated: sample taken at primary tumor resection. In TCRdb, the 5' RACE reads were re-called with MiXCR into one record per CDR3 protein. The sample gives more than 65,000 distinct CDR3 sequences, 8% of which show up once; 6.8% is in the top ten. Specimen: PBMCs, collected at surgery. The receptor set was obtained from a male donor with early-stage non-small cell lung cancer.

The chain combines TRBV6-5 with TRBJ1-1; 10 positions match TRBD1. Losses at the gene ends were 4 bases for V and 2 bases for J; bases not matched to a gene: 7. In germline, CDR1 is MNHEY, CDR2 SVGAGI. The CDR3 extends over 16 amino acids. CDR3 coding DNA: TGTGCCAGCAGTTCCGCGGACAGGGGGTTTAACACTGAAGCTTTCTTT. Translation gives CASSSADRGFNTEAFF.

The chain combines TRBV7-9 with TRBJ1-1; D might be TRBD1 (6 bases). V was cut by 2 bases and J by 4 bases, with 11 bases left in between. This CDR3 is built from 14 residues. The germline CDR1 and CDR2 sequences are SEHNR and FQNEAQ (reference sequence). CDR3 region: CASSLRMDSTEAFF. In DNA, the CDR3 is TGTGCCAGCAGCTTACGCATGGACAGCACTGAAGCTTTCTTT.

The chain employs TRBV5-4 and TRBJ2-5; D possibly corresponds to TRBD2 (6 bases). Per germline, CDR1 SGHNT and CDR2 YYREEE (reference sequence). CDR3 length: 14 residues. V was trimmed by 4 bases and J by 4 bases, leaving 14 bases between them. CDR3 nucleotide sequence: TGTGCCAGCAGCCCTGGAGGGCTAGGAGAGACCCAGTACTTC. It encodes CASSPGGLGETQYF.

This clonotype was picked up many times. The gene calls are TRBV2 and TRBJ2-7; 10 bases are shared with TRBD2. In germline, CDR1 is SNHLY, CDR2 FYNNEI. The CDR3 is 16 amino acids. The V segment lost 2 bases and the J segment 1 base; nucleotides outside the gene matches: 5. CDR3 DNA: TGTGCCAGCAGTGAATTGACTAGCGGGCTATCCTACGAGCAGTACTTC. This translates into CASSELTSGLSYEQYF.

The V call is TRBV20-1, the J call TRBJ1-2, with D possibly TRBD1 on 5 matching bases. Germline V gene sequence: CDR1 DFQATT, CDR2 SNEGSKA (reference sequence). The CDR3 extends over 10 amino acids. With 5 bases removed from V and 8 bases from J, the gap between germline ends came to 9 bases. In DNA form, the CDR3 reads TGCAGTGCTGGGACTCGGGGCTACACCTTC. This encodes CSAGTRGYTF.

This clonotype was seen many times. This chain joins TRBV6-5 and TRBJ2-5; TRBD1 might be the D (6 bases). The CDR3 is 13 residues long. Germline CDR1 and CDR2: MNHEY and SVGAGI. Trimming took off 6 bases at V and 5 bases at J, with 13 bases between the two ends. In DNA form, the CDR3 reads TGTGCCAGCAGCATTGGGGGCTGGGAGACCCAGTACTTC. It specifies CASSIGGWETQYF.

This clonotype was seen at least ten times. The rearrangement links TRBV12-3 or TRBV12-4 to TRBJ2-7; D assignment may be TRBD1 or TRBD2 (5 bases each). Trimming took off 4 bases at V and 0 bases at J, with 10 bases between the two ends. This CDR3 is 14 amino acids long. CDR3 residues: CASSSGGNSYEQYF. The CDR3, as DNA: TGTGCCAGCAGTTCTGGGGGTAACTCCTACGAGCAGTACTTC.

There are many counts of this clonotype. The gene calls are TRBV24-1 and TRBJ2-1; 8 bases align to TRBD2. The trim removed 4 bases at V and 6 bases at J, leaving 4 bases unmatched. The CDR3 spans 14 residues. The germline gives CDR1 KGHDR, CDR2 SFDVKD. CDR3 DNA: TGTGCCACCAGTGAAACCGGACTAGCCAATGAGCAGTTCTTC. Encoded protein: CATSETGLANEQFF.

This clonotype appeared many times. V is TRBV29-1 and J is TRBJ1-1; 8 nucleotides match TRBD1. Germline V gene sequence: CDR1 SQVTM, CDR2 ANQGSEA. V shed 6 bases, J shed 10 bases, and the junction held 7 bases outside the gene matches. This CDR3 spans 11 amino acids. The CDR3: CSVGQGARAFF. The CDR3 DNA follows: TGCAGCGTCGGACAGGGAGCGCGAGCTTTCTTT.

In this sample, this clonotype turned up many times. This sequence joins TRBV5-1 and TRBJ2-2, with D hard to call. Deletions cut 2 bases from V and 5 bases from J, with 10 bases between. The germline CDR1 and CDR2 sequences are SGHRS and YFSETQ. The CDR3 is made up of 14 amino acids. CDR3 DNA sequence: TGCGCCAGCAGCTTTACGCTACCTACCGGGGAGCTGTTTTTT. It yields the protein CASSFTLPTGELFF.

This clonotype appeared many times. The V gene is TRBV2, the J gene TRBJ1-5, with TRBD1 as a possible D gene (6 bases). Germline V gene sequence: CDR1 SNHLY, CDR2 FYNNEI. The CDR3 extends over 14 amino acids. V lost 5 bases and J lost 4, with 12 bases in between. In DNA, the CDR3 is TGTGCCAGCAGTTCCTGGACAGTAAATCAGCCCCAGCATTTT. Residues: CASSSWTVNQPQHF.

This clonotype was seen at least ten times. The chain recombines TRBV10-2 with TRBJ2-5; D is unclear. The CDR3 consists of 12 residues. V lost 10 bases to trimming and J lost 1 base, with 10 bases between them. Germline-derived CDR1 and CDR2 are WSHSY and SAAADI. DNA of the CDR3: TGCGCCACCTGGGCCTTCCAAGAGACCCAGTACTTC. Its protein is CATWAFQETQYF.

The table lists this clonotype with many counts. The gene calls are TRBV27 and TRBJ2-1; no clear D. V was clipped by 8 bases and J by 3 bases, with 5 bases between them. Germline CDR1 is MNHEY and CDR2 is SMNVEV (reference sequence). The CDR3 has 11 residues. This CDR3 is CASGFYNEQFF. For the CDR3, the DNA is TGTGCCAGCGGATTCTACAATGAGCAGTTCTTC.

The V and J genes are TRBV12-3 or TRBV12-4 and TRBJ2-1; 14 bases line up with TRBD2. V trimming: 6 bases; J trimming: 9 bases; junction bases outside the gene matches: 10. CDR3 size: 16 residues. As DNA, the CDR3 is TGTGCCAGCAGCCCCCGGACTAGCGGGAGGATTGGTGAGCAGTTCTTC. It specifies CASSPRTSGRIGEQFF.

The rearrangement joins TRBV6-2 or TRBV6-3 to TRBJ1-2, with D maybe TRBD1 (5 bases). V was shortened by 10 bases and J by 5 bases, with 14 bases between the two germline ends. This CDR3 comprises 12 residues. Germline V gene data show CDR1 as MNHEY and CDR2 as SVGEGT. The CDR3 region has the DNA TGTGCCACTCAATTCGACAGTTATGGCTACACCTTC. This encodes CATQFDSYGYTF.

This clonotype was picked up many times. The V gene is TRBV12-3 or TRBV12-4, the J gene TRBJ1-6; 9 bases agree with TRBD1. V was pared by 5 bases and J by 9 bases, with 5 bases of the junction left unmatched. The CDR3 totals 14 residues. CDR3 DNA: TGTGCCAGCAGTGTGCCGGGACAGGGTTCACCCCTCCACTTT. Its translation is CASSVPGQGSPLHF.

The chain couples TRBV27 to TRBJ1-1; D is possibly TRBD1 (6 bases). V shed 1 base and J shed 1 base, with 16 bases lying between them. The CDR3 spans 17 residues. Germline CDR1 is MNHEY and CDR2 is SMNVEV (reference sequence). The CDR3 protein is CASSLLWQGKTNTEAFF. The CDR3, as DNA: TGTGCCAGCAGTTTATTATGGCAGGGGAAGACGAACACTGAAGCTTTCTTT.

This clonotype occurred many times. V gene TRBV21-1 combines with J gene TRBJ2-3. TRBV21-1 is a pseudogene segment. The CDR3 covers 11 residues. The CDR3 loop is CASTHLDTQYF. The CDR3, as DNA: TGTGCCAGCACCCATTTGGATACGCAGTATTTT.

This clonotype was seen a few times. The rearrangement uses TRBV7-2 and TRBJ1-1; D uncertain. The CDR3 has 14 amino acids. V lost 9 bases and J 7 bases, leaving 21 bases between the germline ends. Germline assignment: CDR1 SGHTA and CDR2 FQGNSA. The CDR3 DNA is TGTGCCAGTATCGAGGGCGCAGCGCAGGTTGAAGCTTTCTTT. Encoded protein: CASIEGAAQVEAFF.